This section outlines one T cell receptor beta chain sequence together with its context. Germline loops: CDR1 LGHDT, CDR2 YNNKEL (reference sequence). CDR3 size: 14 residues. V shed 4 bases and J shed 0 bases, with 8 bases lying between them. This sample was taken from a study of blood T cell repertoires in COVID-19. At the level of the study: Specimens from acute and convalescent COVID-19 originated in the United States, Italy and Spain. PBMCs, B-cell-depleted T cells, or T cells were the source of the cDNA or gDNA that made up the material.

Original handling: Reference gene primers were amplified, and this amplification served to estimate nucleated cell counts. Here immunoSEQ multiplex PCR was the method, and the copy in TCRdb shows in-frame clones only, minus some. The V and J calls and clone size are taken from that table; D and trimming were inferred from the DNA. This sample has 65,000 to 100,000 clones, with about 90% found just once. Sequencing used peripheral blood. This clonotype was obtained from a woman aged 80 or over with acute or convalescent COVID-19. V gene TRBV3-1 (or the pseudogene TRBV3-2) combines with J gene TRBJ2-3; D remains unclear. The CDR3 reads CASSRLTSTDTQYF. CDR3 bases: TGTGCCAGCAGCCGGCTGACTAGCACAGATACGCAGTATTTT.